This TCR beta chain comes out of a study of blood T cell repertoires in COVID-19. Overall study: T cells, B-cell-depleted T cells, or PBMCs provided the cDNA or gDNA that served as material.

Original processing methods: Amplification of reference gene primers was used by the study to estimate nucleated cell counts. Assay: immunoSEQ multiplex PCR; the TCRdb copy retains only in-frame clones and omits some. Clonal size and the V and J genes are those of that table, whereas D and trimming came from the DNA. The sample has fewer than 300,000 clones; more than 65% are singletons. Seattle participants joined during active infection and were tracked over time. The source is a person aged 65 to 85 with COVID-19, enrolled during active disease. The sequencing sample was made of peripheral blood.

The CDR3 is CASSPLGDRGRGTEAFF. In nucleotides, the CDR3 is TGTGCCAGCTCACCACTGGGGGACAGGGGGCGAGGCACTGAAGCTTTCTTT. This chain links TRBV18 with TRBJ1-1, with TRBD1 matching 12 bases. The CDR3 loop spans 17 amino acids. Germline V CDR1 and CDR2: KGHSH, LQKENI. J gave up 4 bases and V 1 base, and 7 bases lay outside the gene matches.